Listed below are T cell receptor beta chains from one sample, sequenced in a study of blood T cell repertoires in COVID-19. Clones were read by immunoSEQ multiplex PCR, and TCRdb kept only the in-frame ones, dropping some. The sample records about 67,000 clones, 75% to 85% being singletons. The sequencing sample was made of peripheral blood. These receptors all come from a woman aged 60-70 years with acute or convalescent COVID-19. Each CDR3 is given with its conserved first and last residue. A D gene is named only where the DNA matches it firmly. Clone size is not always given. Where it is, it says once, few, many or a class for expanded clones.

j_call v_call clone_size d_call cdr3_nt cdr3_aa
TRBJ2-7 TRBV3-1/TRBV3-2 - - TGTGCCAGCAGCCAAGAAAAGTCCGCTAACGAGCAGTACTTC CASSQEKSANEQYF
TRBJ1-4 TRBV11-2 - TRBD1 TGTGCCAGCAGCGCGGTGACAGGGATTTTATTTTTT CASSAVTGILFF
TRBJ1-1 TRBV2 - - TGTGCCAGCAGTGTTCGCAGGAACACTGAAGCTTTCTTT CASSVRRNTEAFF
TRBJ2-1 TRBV2 few TRBD2 TGTGCCTACGAGGATCGGGGGACGGGAACTAGCGGCAGATACAATGAGCAGTTCTTC CAYEDRGTGTSGRYNEQFF
TRBJ1-2 TRBV9 once TRBD1 TGTGCCAGCAGCGTCGGGACAGGGAATGGCTACACCTTC CASSVGTGNGYTF
TRBJ1-1 TRBV12-3/TRBV12-4 few - TGTGCCAGCAGTTTAACGGAGTACACTGAAGCTTTCTTT CASSLTEYTEAFF
TRBJ2-5 TRBV6-1 - - TGTGCCAGCAGTGAATCCAGGGGATCGGGCGAGACCCAGTACTTC CASSESRGSGETQYF
TRBJ1-5 TRBV19 - - TGTGCCAGTAGCCCCGAAGGCAGGGTATACAATCAGCCCCAGCATTTT CASSPEGRVYNQPQHF
TRBJ2-6 TRBV7-9 - - TGTGCCAGCAGCTTGGGGGCGACCTCCGGGGCCAACGTCCTGACTTTC CASSLGATSGANVLTF
TRBJ2-4 TRBV5-4 - - TGTGCCAGCAGCGGCGACAGCCTAAACATTCAGTACTTC CASSGDSLNIQYF
TRBJ1-4 TRBV29-1 - TRBD1 TGCAGCGTTACAAAGACAGGGGGTGAAAAACTGTTTTTT CSVTKTGGEKLFF
TRBJ1-5 TRBV15 - TRBD1 TGTGCCACCCAGGGACAGAGAAATCAGCCCCAGCATTTT CATQGQRNQPQHF
TRBJ1-5 TRBV19 - - TGTGCCAGTACCATACAGGGATGGGATCAGCCCCAGCATTTT CASTIQGWDQPQHF
TRBJ1-3 TRBV6-6 - TRBD1 TGTGCCAGCAGTTACTCAGACAGGGGGCGAAACACCATATATTTT CASSYSDRGRNTIYF
TRBJ1-3 TRBV12-3/TRBV12-4 - - TGTGCCAGCAGTTGGGGGGGAGGAAACACCATATATTTT CASSWGGGNTIYF
TRBJ1-2 TRBV29-1 - - TGCAGCGTGGAAGATCGCGGTGTTACCTATGGCTACACCTTC CSVEDRGVTYGYTF
TRBJ2-4 TRBV3-1/TRBV3-2 - - TGTGCCAGCAGCCAAGAGAGCACTGTCAAAAACATTCAGTACTTC CASSQESTVKNIQYF
TRBJ1-3 TRBV7-2 - - TGTGCCAGCAGCTACGAGCTCTCTGGAAACACCATATATTTT CASSYELSGNTIYF
TRBJ2-7 TRBV6-5 - - TGTGCCAGCAGCCCCTTGGGGAGAACCTACGAGCAGTACTTC CASSPLGRTYEQYF
TRBJ1-1 TRBV5-1 - - TGCGCCAGCAGCTTGGCCTTTCGGGGATTGAACACTGAAGCTTTCTTT CASSLAFRGLNTEAFF
TRBJ2-1 TRBV2 - TRBD1 TGTGCCAGCAGTGGGGACAGAGCCTTCTTC CASSGDRAFF
TRBJ2-1 TRBV27 - TRBD2 TGTGCCAGCAGTGCCTCCGGGACTAGCGGGGGGTTAAATGAGCAGTTCTTC CASSASGTSGGLNEQFF
TRBJ1-2 TRBV5-1 - - TGCGCCAGCAGCTTGGCCCAACTTAACTATGGCTACACCTTC CASSLAQLNYGYTF